A single count supports the clone carrying this T cell receptor (beta chain). This record comes from a study of T cell changes during pregnancy in multiple sclerosis. Germline lookup yields CDR1 SEHNR and CDR2 FQNEAQ (reference sequence). This CDR3 contains 17 residues. V trimming: 2 bases; J trimming: 3 bases; junction bases outside the gene matches: 4. Clones were read by immunoSEQ multiplex PCR, and TCRdb kept only the in-frame ones, dropping some. This sample has approximately 33,000 clones, with roughly 94% found just once. The receptor was derived from a female donor with multiple sclerosis, enrolled in a pregnancy study. The sample was CD4+ T cells from peripheral blood mononuclear cells, taken after pregnancy. The chain uses TRBV7-9 and TRBJ2-7; 16 nucleotides line up with TRBD2. The CDR3, as DNA: TGTGCCAGCAGCTTAAGAGGGACTAGCGGGAGGGTCTACGAGCAGTACTTC. It is translated as CASSLRGTSGRVYEQYF. Supplemented by reference TRBV7-9 and TRBJ2-7, the full variable domain reads DTGVSQNPRHKITKRGQNVTFRCDPISEHNRLYWYRQTLGQGPEFLTYFQNEAQLEKSRLLSDRFSAERPKGSFSTLEIQRTEQGDSAMYLCASSLRGTSGRVYEQYFGPGTRLTVT.